This T cell receptor (beta chain) was observed in a study of shared clonotypes between healthy human individuals. Study-level points and caveats: Having only a few donors restricted how much genetic and exposure-history diversity was captured. Non-shared clonotypes were found to have lower generation probabilities than the clonotypes that were shared by all four of the sorted-subset donors.

Genomic DNA from each subset was divided evenly over several immunoSEQ plates. The method was immunoSEQ multiplex PCR; TCRdb's version includes in-frame clones alone and lacks a portion of them. The sample records approximately 700,000 clones, 55% to 85% being singletons. Turning to this clone: The antigen remains unidentified.

Germline-derived CDR1 and CDR2 are MDHEN and SYDVKM. The CDR3 loop spans 16 amino acids. V lost 6 bases to trimming and J lost 11 bases; unmatched junction nucleotides: 20. The sequenced sample consisted of memory CD4+ T cells sorted from blood. Subset: CD45RA-negative fraction. The rearrangement links TRBV28 to TRBJ2-5; TRBD2 agrees at 8 bases. The receptor's source is a woman in her thirties in good health. In DNA form, the CDR3 reads TGTGCCAGCAGCTCCGGGACCAGCGGGAGCGGGAAAAAGCAGTACTTC. Its protein is CASSSGTSGSGKKQYF.